The 15 T cell receptor beta chains presented below share a single source sample, sequenced in a study of T cells expressing NK-cell markers. Reanalyzing the 5' RACE reads, TCRdb keeps one entry per CDR3 protein, without DNA. The data include approximately 170,000 distinct CDR3 sequences; the top ten clones carry around 20%. Sample: blood T cells: a sorted CD56 or NKG2C T cell subset, CD4+ or CD8+ T cells, or bulk PBMC T cells (not recorded which). Every receptor here comes from a man between 18 and 69 years old in good health.

The genes are TRBV9 and TRBJ2-3; TCRdb calls TRBD2, which cannot be checked without DNA. This CDR3 has 20 residues. The germline gives CDR1 SGDLS, CDR2 YYNGEE. The CDR3: CASSVPRDPAGKTSTDTQYF.

This sequence joins TRBV6-2 or TRBV6-3 and TRBJ2-5; as DNA is missing, the TRBD1 call by TCRdb cannot be tested. This CDR3 has 14 amino acids. The germline V gene encodes CDR1 MNHEY and CDR2 SVGEGT. The CDR3: CASSKGQGTETQYF.

The chain is built from TRBV27 and TRBJ1-4; TCRdb reports TRBD1, a call that lacks DNA to check it against. The CDR3 consists of 18 residues. CDR1 is MNHEY, CDR2 SMNVEV, per germline (reference sequence). CDR3 loop: CASSFRTTQGWTNEKLFF. The full variable domain, in which reference TRBV27 and TRBJ1-4 provide the parts outside the CDR3, is EAQVTQNPRYLITVTGKKLTVTCSQNMNHEYMSWYRQDPGLGLRQIYYSMNVEVTDKGDVPEGYKVSRKEKRNFPLILESPSPNQTSLYFCASSFRTTQGWTNEKLFFGSGTQLSVL.

The gene calls are TRBV4-1 and TRBJ2-7; TCRdb proposes TRBD1, but this gene call is untestable without DNA. The CDR3 runs 15 residues. Germline V gene lookup returns CDR1 MGHRA and CDR2 YSYEKL. CDR3 sequence reads: CASSQGQGIGYEQYF.

The chain is built from TRBV7-2 and TRBJ2-7; absent DNA, TCRdb's TRBD2 call cannot be checked. This CDR3 is 15 amino acids long. Germline V lookup: CDR1 SGHTA, CDR2 FQGNSA. The CDR3 loop reads CASSLVGAGDYEQYF.

V and J are TRBV6-1 and TRBJ1-6; the D call from TCRdb, TRBD1, cannot be confirmed without DNA. Germline V gene sequence: CDR1 MNHNS, CDR2 SASEGT. The CDR3 extends over 17 amino acids. This chain's CDR3 is CASSVEVWTGVGSPLHF.

J is TRBJ2-1 and V is TRBV6-1; absent DNA, TCRdb's TRBD1 call cannot be checked. The CDR3 extends over 15 amino acids. The germline V gene encodes CDR1 MNHNS and CDR2 SASEGT. CDR3 sequence: CASGETGGTYNEQFF.

The chain carries TRBV7-9 and TRBJ2-3. This CDR3 is built from 16 residues. Germline V gene sequence: CDR1 SEHNR, CDR2 FQNEAQ (reference sequence). The CDR3 reads CASNVERGPHSDTQYF.

This chain uses TRBV6-2 or TRBV6-3 with TRBJ1-3. Germline V gene sequence: CDR1 MNHEY, CDR2 SVGEGT. The CDR3 length is 13 residues. The CDR3 here is CASSYRLEDTIYF.

This chain links TRBV25-1 with TRBJ2-3; TCRdb designates TRBD1, a call that cannot be tested without DNA. The germline CDR1 and CDR2 sequences are MGHDK and SYGVNS. The CDR3 extends over 17 amino acids. CDR3 protein: CASSSSIPGQGTDTQYF.

V usage is TRBV7-2 and J usage is TRBJ2-7; TCRdb reports TRBD2, a call that lacks DNA to check it against. CDR1 is SGHTA, CDR2 FQGNSA, per germline. The CDR3 spans 13 residues. CDR3 protein: CASSPAGTYEQYF.

The chain uses TRBV12-3 or TRBV12-4 and TRBJ1-2; the TCRdb D gene call, TRBD1, has no DNA to confirm it. CDR3 size: 17 residues. The CDR3 here is CASSVGAGRRQGYGYTF.

The chain is built from TRBV11-2 and TRBJ1-3. CDR3 length: 12 amino acids. Germline-derived CDR1 and CDR2 are SGHAT and FQNNGV. CDR3 protein: CASSSGDFTIYF.

The chain has TRBV12-3 or TRBV12-4 and TRBJ2-1; TCRdb calls TRBD1, which cannot be checked without DNA. This CDR3 comprises 15 residues. The chain's CDR3 is CASSLKGETYNEQFF.

This sequence joins TRBV5-6 and TRBJ2-1; TCRdb's D call, TRBD1, is unchecked because there is no DNA. The CDR3 consists of 13 residues. Per germline, CDR1 SGHDT and CDR2 YYEEEE. The CDR3 loop is CASRSGTYNEQFF.